The rows below give T cell receptor beta chains drawn from one sample of a study of response to subunit inactivated influenza vaccine. TCRdb redid the calling of the RT-PCR reads with MiXCR, one entry per CDR3 protein. Of roughly 170,000 distinct CDR3 sequences in the sample, about 9% were seen once. Sequencing used non-naive T cells sorted from PBMCs, obtained on the day of vaccination. All receptors derive from a man aged 45 to 65 who received an inactivated influenza vaccine. CDR3s include the opening cysteine and the closing phenylalanine or tryptophan. A D gene is named only where the DNA matches it firmly. A row's size may be missing; if present it is once, few, many or a size class.

size	D	V	J	DNA	CDR3
NA	TRBD1	TRBV12-3/TRBV12-4	TRBJ1-2	TGTGCTAGCAGTCGACAACTCGGGACAGGGGACGGCTACACCTTC	CASSRQLGTGDGYTF
few	TRBD1	TRBV14	TRBJ2-1	TGTGCCAGCAGCCAGCGGGACAGGGGCGATGGTCACAATGAGCAGTTCTTC	CASSQRDRGDGHNEQFF
few	NA	TRBV14	TRBJ2-1	TGTGCCAGCAGCCAAGATACGGCGGGTAAGCAGTTCTTC	CASSQDTAGKQFF
few	TRBD1	TRBV3-1	TRBJ2-2	TGTGCCAGCAGCTTACCGACAGGGATCGACGGGGAGCTGTTTTTT	CASSLPTGIDGELFF
many	NA	TRBV7-2	TRBJ2-1	TGTGCCAGCAGCCCTTTCCGACAGATCAACTACAATGAGCAGTTCTTC	CASSPFRQINYNEQFF
NA	TRBD2	TRBV7-9	TRBJ2-1	TGTGCCAGCAGCTCAACTAGCGGGGGTTCCTACAATGAGCAGTTCTTC	CASSSTSGGSYNEQFF
many	NA	TRBV15	TRBJ2-5	TGTGCCACCAGCAGACCCCAGCGGAGGAGTCTCGCGACCCAGTACTTC	CATSRPQRRSLATQYF
many	TRBD2	TRBV7-2	TRBJ2-7	TGTGCCAGCAGCCCCCGACTAGCGGGCCACTTAGGGCAGTACTTC	CASSPRLAGHLGQYF
NA	TRBD1	TRBV5-1	TRBJ2-7	TGCGCCAGCACGGGACAGGGGTCTTCCTACGAGCAGTACTTC	CASTGQGSSYEQYF
few	TRBD2	TRBV28	TRBJ2-1	TGTGCCAGCAGGATTCCGGGACTAGCGGGTCAAACCTACAATGAGCAGTTCTTC	CASRIPGLAGQTYNEQFF
many	NA	TRBV4-1	TRBJ2-1	TGCGCCAGCAGCCAACAGGTGCTGGGTTTTAATGAGCAGTTCTTC	CASSQQVLGFNEQFF
many	NA	TRBV18	TRBJ2-1	TGTGCCAGCTCACCACGGGCGGGACATTACAATGAGCAGTTCTTC	CASSPRAGHYNEQFF
few	NA	TRBV12-3/TRBV12-4	TRBJ1-6	TGTGCCAGCAGTTTTGCTAATTCACCCCTCCACTTT	CASSFANSPLHF
many	NA	TRBV5-1	TRBJ1-3	TGCGCCAGCAGCTTGGCCGACAGGACTGGAAACACCATATATTTT	CASSLADRTGNTIYF
few	NA	TRBV4-3	TRBJ2-3	TGCGCCAGCAGCCAAGATCGGACAGTCAGAGATACGCAGTATTTT	CASSQDRTVRDTQYF
NA	NA	TRBV27	TRBJ2-5	TGTGCCAGCAGTTACCTGGGGCGGGAAGGAGAGACCCAGTACTTC	CASSYLGREGETQYF
few	TRBD2	TRBV27	TRBJ2-7	TGTGCCAGCAGTTCTCGGACTAGCGGGAGGGCCTCGGTCGAGCAGTACTTC	CASSSRTSGRASVEQYF
NA	NA	TRBV28	TRBJ1-1	TGTGCCACCACACTTGGTGGCAGAAAACTAGCTTTCTTT	CATTLGGRKLAFF
NA	TRBD1	TRBV6-1	TRBJ1-3	TGTGCCAGCAGTCCGGGGACAGCACGCTCTGGAAACACCATATATTTT	CASSPGTARSGNTIYF
few	NA	TRBV6-2/TRBV6-3	TRBJ1-1	TGTGCCAGCAGTCCCCTCGCCCAGCGGGGCACTGAAGCTTTCTTT	CASSPLAQRGTEAFF
few	NA	TRBV7-9	TRBJ2-7	TGTGCCAGCAGCGCAAGCAACTACTACGAGCAGTACTTC	CASSASNYYEQYF
NA	NA	TRBV7-2	TRBJ2-5	TGTGCCAGCAGCTTAGTATATAGGGAGACCCAGTACTTC	CASSLVYRETQYF
few	TRBD1	TRBV6-2/TRBV6-3	TRBJ1-1	TGTGCCAGCAGTTGGGGACAGGGGAGTGCTGAAGCTTTCTTT	CASSWGQGSAEAFF